The source of this T cell receptor beta chain is a study of post-analysis software for immune sequencing data. Study at large: Relapsing-remitting, secondary progressive and progressive-relapsing multiple sclerosis courses were included. Findings and limits, study-wide: When patients were compared with controls, 4 or 5 TRBV segments were more frequent, TRBV5-6, TRBV5-1 and TRBV20-1 among them.

This clonotype turned up a few times. What it binds is not known. V shed 2 bases and J shed 5 bases, with 13 bases lying between them. This CDR3 is 15 amino acids long. Germline CDR1 and CDR2: SEHNR and FQNEAQ (reference sequence). Unique molecular identifiers featured in each of the TCR beta cDNA libraries. TCRdb independently ran MiXCR on the PCR reads; one entry per CDR3 protein. This sample has hundreds of thousands of distinct CDR3 sequences, with roughly 30% found just once. The V and J genes are TRBV7-9 and TRBJ2-1; D remains ambiguous. What was sequenced was blood. The source is a girl between 5 and 17 years old with multiple sclerosis. CDR3 residues: CASSLITPGHNEQFF. The CDR3 DNA is TGTGCCAGCAGCTTAATCACGCCGGGCCACAATGAGCAGTTCTTC.